This entry lists 28 T cell receptor beta chains sequenced from one sample in a study of CD8 T cells in ankylosing spondylitis. No cognate antigen is known for these TCRs. Study-level results: For ankylosing spondylitis blood, a TCR beta motif of 7 or 8 highly homologous variants appeared characteristic.

TCRdb called the 5' RACE reads again in MiXCR, with one record for every CDR3 protein. The repertoire includes roughly 700,000 distinct CDR3 sequences, around a fifth of them detected once, and about 20% sits in the top ten. Source material: blood, either unsorted or a sorted T cell fraction (not recorded which). The receptor set was obtained from a male donor with ankylosing spondylitis.

The V call is TRBV5-1, the J call TRBJ1-6; 7 bases are a match to TRBD1. Per germline, CDR1 SGHRS and CDR2 YFSETQ. V lost 2 bases to trimming and J lost 6 bases; unmatched junction nucleotides: 5. This CDR3 contains 15 residues. The CDR3 coding sequence is TGCGCCAGCAGCTTCACCGGGACAGTTAATTCACCCCTCCACTTT. Translation: CASSFTGTVNSPLHF.

The chain has TRBV20-1 and TRBJ2-1; 7 bases are shared with TRBD2. Germline-derived CDR1 and CDR2 are DFQATT and SNEGSKA (reference sequence). This CDR3 comprises 16 residues. J gave up 0 bases and V 3 bases, and 8 bases lay outside the gene matches. The CDR3 loop is CSARATLASSYNEQFF. CDR3 in DNA: TGCAGTGCTAGGGCCACACTAGCGAGCTCCTACAATGAGCAGTTCTTC.

The chain has TRBV10-1 and TRBJ2-5; perhaps TRBD2 as D (5 bases). The CDR3 spans 13 residues. V dropped 2 bases and J dropped 5 bases, with 9 bases sitting between them. Germline-derived CDR1 and CDR2 are WNHNN and SYGVQD (reference sequence). In nucleotides, the CDR3 is TGCGCCAGCAGTGAGGACTACCGGGAGACCCAGTACTTC. It specifies CASSEDYRETQYF.

The sample holds a few counts of this clonotype. The V call is TRBV29-1, the J call TRBJ2-7, with 10 nucleotides matching TRBD2. Trimming took 4 bases from V and 5 from J; bases not matched to a gene: 5. Germline V lookup: CDR1 SQVTM, CDR2 ANQGSEA. The CDR3 has 13 amino acids. The CDR3: CSVVLAGDHEQYF. The CDR3 DNA is TGCAGCGTTGTCCTAGCGGGAGATCACGAGCAGTACTTC.

This clonotype has a count of ten or more. The gene calls are TRBV12-3 or TRBV12-4 and TRBJ2-1; 10 bases map to TRBD2. The ends lost 7 bases at V and 9 bases at J; junction bases unmatched: 6. The CDR3 loop spans 13 amino acids. For the CDR3, the DNA is TGTGCCAGCATTCTAGCGGGAGCGAGTGAGCAGTTCTTC. It translates to CASILAGASEQFF.

In this sample, this clonotype turned up many times. The chain uses TRBV7-2 and TRBJ1-2; no firm D call. V shed 0 bases and J shed 0 bases, with 11 bases lying between them. The CDR3 contains 16 residues. Germline lookup yields CDR1 SGHTA and CDR2 FQGNSA. The CDR3 DNA reads as TGTGCCAGCAGCTTAGCGCTAACAGAACCTAACTATGGCTACACCTTC. It encodes CASSLALTEPNYGYTF. Complete variable domain (other parts from reference TRBV7-2 and TRBJ1-2): GAGVSQSPSNKVTEKGKDVELRCDPISGHTALYWYRQSLGQGLEFLIYFQGNSAPDKSGLPSDRFSAERTGGSVSTLTIQRTQQEDSAVYLCASSLALTEPNYGYTFGSGTRLTVV.

J is TRBJ1-1 and V is TRBV11-2; D gene unclear. Deletions cut 5 bases from V and 3 bases from J, with 7 bases between. Germline CDR1 SGHAT, CDR2 FQNNGV. The CDR3 runs to 12 residues. The CDR3 is CASSPDYTEAFF. CDR3 in DNA: TGTGCCAGCAGCCCGGACTACACTGAAGCTTTCTTT. The full variable domain, rest sourced from reference TRBV11-2 and TRBJ1-1, is EAGVAQSPRYKIIEKRQSVAFWCNPISGHATLYWYQQILGQGPKLLIQFQNNGVVDDSQLPKDRFSAERLKGVDSTLKIQPAKLEDSAVYLCASSPDYTEAFFGQGTRLTVV.

There are many counts of this clonotype. The chain joins TRBV3-1 to TRBJ1-5; no reliable D call. V lost 0 bases and J lost 2, with 5 bases in between. The CDR3 loop spans 14 amino acids. Per germline, CDR1 LGHDT and CDR2 YNNKEL (reference sequence). The CDR3 loop reads CASSQEWGNQPQHF. CDR3 DNA sequence: TGTGCCAGCAGCCAAGAGTGGGGCAATCAGCCCCAGCATTTT.

There are a few counts of this clonotype. The chain links TRBV27 to TRBJ2-6; the D is unclear. Germline values: CDR1 MNHEY, CDR2 SMNVEV (reference sequence). The CDR3 runs 18 residues. Deletions cut 3 bases from V and 0 bases from J, with 15 bases between. CDR3 in amino acids: CASSFRAPKSSGANVLTF. CDR3 DNA sequence: TGTGCCAGCAGTTTTCGGGCACCTAAGAGCTCTGGGGCCAACGTCCTGACTTTC.

This clonotype was recorded many times. This rearrangement joins TRBV12-3 or TRBV12-4 to TRBJ2-1; the D gene is possibly TRBD2 (6 bases). Trimming took off 3 bases at V and 0 bases at J, with 9 bases between the two ends. The CDR3 is 15 residues long. The CDR3 reads CASSLGGVSYNEQFF. As DNA, the CDR3 is TGTGCCAGCAGTTTGGGCGGGGTCTCCTACAATGAGCAGTTCTTC.

The chain carries TRBV19 and TRBJ1-5; D is uncertain. This CDR3 is built from 16 residues. V was pared by 5 bases and J by 2 bases, with 16 bases between. CDR1 and CDR2 from the germline V gene are LNHDA and SQIVND (reference sequence). CDR3 coding DNA: TGTGCCAGTAGTTTCGGGGTCGGAGGCGGCAATCAGCCCCAGCATTTT. Translating it yields CASSFGVGGGNQPQHF.

There are a few counts of this clonotype. V gene TRBV24-1 combines with J gene TRBJ2-2; 7 bases fit TRBD2. Germline CDR1 is KGHDR and CDR2 is SFDVKD. After removal of 0 bases from V and 0 bases from J, the junction contained 6 bases not matched to a gene. The CDR3 is 18 amino acids. The CDR3 DNA reads as TGTGCCACCAGTGATTTGATCCCCGGGGGGACGAACACCGGGGAGCTGTTTTTT. It specifies CATSDLIPGGTNTGELFF.

In its sample, this clonotype was seen a few times. The chain couples TRBV18 to TRBJ2-7, with 7 bases identical to TRBD2. V gave up 3 bases and J gave up 9 bases; unmatched junction bases: 2. The CDR3 sequence is 11 residues long. Germline V gene lookup returns CDR1 KGHSH and CDR2 LQKENI. CDR3 region: CASSPGEGQYF. CDR3 nucleotide sequence: TGTGCCAGCTCACCGGGGGAGGGGCAGTACTTC.

There are many counts of this clonotype. This sequence joins TRBV27 and TRBJ2-7; 7 positions agree with TRBD2. There are 15 residues in the CDR3. J gave up 5 bases and V 2 bases, and 9 bases lay outside the gene matches. Germline CDR1 reads MNHEY; CDR2 reads SMNVEV (reference sequence). Written as DNA, the CDR3 is TGTGCCAGCAGTTTACGGGAGACTAGCCTCCACGAGCAGTACTTC. It translates to CASSLRETSLHEQYF.

This chain uses TRBV11-2 with TRBJ1-1; 7 bases map to TRBD1. V gave up 6 bases and J gave up 5 bases; unmatched junction bases: 3. Looked up from germline, CDR1 is SGHAT and CDR2 is FQNNGV. This CDR3 comprises 12 residues. The CDR3 DNA reads as TGTGCCAGCAGACCGACAGGGACTGAAGCTTTCTTT. Its protein product is CASRPTGTEAFF.

The CDR3 reads CASSARGEETQYF. CDR3 DNA sequence: TGTGCCAGCAGCGCGAGGGGAGAAGAGACCCAGTACTTC. This rearrangement joins TRBV3-1 to TRBJ2-5; tentatively, D is TRBD1 or TRBD2 (5 bases each). This CDR3 contains 13 residues. Germline values: CDR1 LGHDT, CDR2 YNNKEL (reference sequence). Deletions cut 5 bases from V and 3 bases from J, with 10 bases between.

Only a few counts were recorded for this clonotype. The rearrangement uses TRBV20-1 and TRBJ2-1, with a weak D call TRBD1 (8 bases). The CDR3 consists of 16 residues. The germline CDR1 and CDR2 sequences are DFQATT and SNEGSKA (reference sequence). V shed 6 bases and J shed 3 bases, with 21 bases lying between them. The CDR3 DNA reads as TGCAGTGCCGTACCTGACAGGGGAGGGGGCTACAATGAGCAGTTCTTC. Protein product: CSAVPDRGGGYNEQFF.

This clonotype was found a few times. One end of the junction is discordant with germline, which a read error may explain. The chain recombines TRBV12-3 or TRBV12-4 with TRBJ1-5, with D possibly matching TRBD1 (5 bases). The CDR3 spans 14 residues. This CDR3 reads CAGSFGGAGQPQHF. The DNA of the CDR3 is TGTGCCGGCAGTTTCGGAGGGGCGGGTCAGCCCCAGCATTTT.

This chain joins TRBV9 and TRBJ2-5; 9 bases fit TRBD1. V lost 4 bases to trimming and J lost 5 bases; unmatched junction nucleotides: 6. The CDR3 spans 14 residues. Germline-derived CDR1 and CDR2 are SGDLS and YYNGEE. CDR3 sequence: CASSRTGDRETQYF. The CDR3, as DNA: TGTGCCAGCAGCAGGACAGGGGATCGGGAGACCCAGTACTTC.

This clonotype was seen more than once but under ten times. The rearrangement uses TRBV6-5 and TRBJ2-1, with D perhaps TRBD2 (5 bases). CDR3 size: 12 residues. V dropped 6 bases and J dropped 4 bases, with 7 bases sitting between them. The germline V gene encodes CDR1 MNHEY and CDR2 SVGAGI. The DNA of the CDR3 is TGTGCCAGCAGACGGGGTTACAATGAGCAGTTCTTC. This sequence encodes CASRRGYNEQFF.

The J gene is TRBJ2-1, the V gene TRBV7-9, with 7 bases lining up with TRBD2. The CDR3 covers 14 residues. The junction had 3 bases not matched to a gene; V was cut back by 2 bases and J by 5 bases. The germline gives CDR1 SEHNR, CDR2 FQNEAQ (reference sequence). DNA for the CDR3: TGTGCCAGCAGCTTAATCGCGGGAGACAATGAGCAGTTCTTC. This encodes CASSLIAGDNEQFF.

The gene calls are TRBV20-1 and TRBJ2-3, with D perhaps given as TRBD1 or TRBD2 (5 bases each). The CDR3 has 15 residues. Germline CDR1 and CDR2: DFQATT and SNEGSKA (reference sequence). V lost 1 base to trimming and J lost 3 bases, with 14 bases between them. The CDR3 nucleotides are TGCAGTGCTAGAGTTGGGGGAGAGGCGACAGATACGCAGTATTTT. It codes for CSARVGGEATDTQYF.

This chain links TRBV4-1 with TRBJ2-7; D is ambiguous. Deletions cut 1 base from V and 4 bases from J, with 17 bases between. Germline CDR1 reads MGHRA; CDR2 reads YSYEKL. CDR3 length equals 16 residues. CDR3 protein: CASSQGVATRAYEQYF. The CDR3 DNA is TGCGCCAGCAGCCAAGGTGTGGCCACGAGAGCGTACGAGCAGTACTTC.

The chain has TRBV5-4 and TRBJ1-2; no reliable D call. Trimming cost V 8 bases and J 4 bases, with 18 bases left between them. The CDR3 is 14 residues long. Germline V gene data show CDR1 as SGHNT and CDR2 as YYREEE (reference sequence). The CDR3 DNA follows: TGTGCCAGTAAATCCTACGGGGTAGGCTATGGCTACACCTTC. The encoded protein is CASKSYGVGYGYTF.

A few counts support this clonotype. The chain employs TRBV4-2 and TRBJ2-3; the match to TRBD2 covers 10 bases. Germline CDR1 is LGHNA and CDR2 is YNFKEQ. Trimming at V came to 1 base and at J to 0 bases, leaving 10 bases not matched to a gene. The CDR3 length is 19 residues. The CDR3 reads CASSQGPSGRALSTDTQYF. The CDR3 DNA reads TGTGCCAGCAGCCAAGGCCCCAGCGGGAGGGCTCTTAGCACAGATACGCAGTATTTT.

In its sample, this clonotype was seen a few times. The J gene is TRBJ2-2, the V gene TRBV5-1, with TRBD2 matching over 7 bases. This CDR3 region has 16 residues. The V gene end was trimmed by 3 bases and the J gene end by 1 base; junction bases not matched to a gene: 6. Germline V gene sequence: CDR1 SGHRS, CDR2 YFSETQ. CDR3 sequence: CASSSGTNLNTGELFF. CDR3 DNA: TGCGCCAGCAGCTCAGGGACTAATCTGAACACCGGGGAGCTGTTTTTT.

The sample holds a few counts of this clonotype. The V and J genes are TRBV5-1 and TRBJ2-3, with 10 bases lining up with TRBD1. Per the germline V gene, CDR1 is SGHRS and CDR2 is YFSETQ. J lost 2 bases, V lost 3 bases, and 3 bases had no gene match. The CDR3 sequence is 15 residues long. The CDR3 is CASSYGQGVTDTQYF. The DNA of the CDR3 is TGCGCCAGCAGCTACGGACAGGGGGTCACAGATACGCAGTATTTT.

This chain joins TRBV20-1 and TRBJ1-2; D gene unclear. Per the germline V gene, CDR1 is DFQATT and CDR2 is SNEGSKA (reference sequence). Trimming shortened V by 0 bases and J by 3 bases, and 11 bases separated the two germline ends. This CDR3 comprises 14 residues. The CDR3 reads CSARELNGDYGYTF. CDR3 DNA sequence: TGCAGTGCTAGAGAACTCAACGGGGACTATGGCTACACCTTC.